Sequencing of this TCR beta chain was carried out in a study of Tregs in tolerant kidney transplant recipients. TCRdb's table, derived via immunoSEQ multiplex PCR, lists solely in-frame clones and lacks some. The sample lists 65,000 or so clones; around 87% were seen once. As for this clone: An end of the junction does not agree with germline; a read error may underlie this.

This CDR3 comprises 14 residues. Germline CDR1 MNHNY, CDR2 SVGAGI (reference sequence). Mixed chimerism was transient after nonmyeloablative marrow transplants from related graft donors. The sequencing here drew on CD4+ T cells from blood (PBMCs), taken 6 months after the transplant. The receptor's source is a human patient who received a combined kidney and bone marrow transplant. Some T cells may originate from the graft donor. The chain is built from TRBV6-6 and TRBJ2-1; 10 nucleotides agree with TRBD2. The CDR3 DNA is TGTGCCAGCAGTCCGCCCCTTCAGCGGGAGGGAAAGATCTTC. Amino acid sequence: CASSPPLQREGKIF.